These T cell receptor beta chains were read from a single sample in a study of cytomegalovirus exposure and HLA in healthy donors. The assay was immunoSEQ multiplex PCR, and TCRdb's table has in-frame clones only and misses some. The profile shows 82,000 or so clones, 85% to 95% of them singletons. The material sequenced was PBMCs. These receptors were collected from a man aged 18 to 29 in good health and CMV-seronegative. Both conserved end residues are part of each CDR3. A D gene is named only where the DNA matches it firmly. Part of the rows lack a size; the others show once, few, many or a class for expanded clones.

cdr3_nt: TGCGCCAGCAGCCACGGCAGGAACACGGACACCGGGGAGCTGTTTTTT
cdr3_aa: CASSHGRNTDTGELFF
j_call: TRBJ2-2
clone_size: NA
d_call: NA
v_call: TRBV4-1

cdr3_nt: TGTGCCAGCAATGGAGGAATGACGGGAGGTGGTACGCAGTATTTT
cdr3_aa: CASNGGMTGGGTQYF
j_call: TRBJ2-3
clone_size: NA
d_call: TRBD2
v_call: TRBV2

cdr3_nt: TGTGCCTGGAGGGGACCGGGACAGACTTATGGCTACACCTTC
cdr3_aa: CAWRGPGQTYGYTF
j_call: TRBJ1-2
clone_size: NA
d_call: TRBD1
v_call: TRBV30

cdr3_nt: TGTGCCAGCAGTCCTTTCTTAGGGGAAGAGACCCAGTACTTC
cdr3_aa: CASSPFLGEETQYF
j_call: TRBJ2-5
clone_size: NA
d_call: NA
v_call: TRBV6-5

cdr3_nt: TGCAGCGTCGAGGGCCGCTTGAACACTGAAGCTTTCTTT
cdr3_aa: CSVEGRLNTEAFF
j_call: TRBJ1-1
clone_size: NA
d_call: NA
v_call: TRBV29-1

cdr3_nt: TGTGCCAGCAGACCGACAGGGGGAGGGAGCTATGGCTACACCTTC
cdr3_aa: CASRPTGGGSYGYTF
j_call: TRBJ1-2
clone_size: NA
d_call: TRBD1
v_call: TRBV6-5

cdr3_nt: TGTGCCAGTAGGGTACAGGGGTCTGACTATGGCTACACCTTC
cdr3_aa: CASRVQGSDYGYTF
j_call: TRBJ1-2
clone_size: NA
d_call: TRBD1
v_call: TRBV19

cdr3_nt: TGTGCCAGCAGCTTAGCCAGGGCTGGGGCCAACGTCCTGACTTTC
cdr3_aa: CASSLARAGANVLTF
j_call: TRBJ2-6
clone_size: NA
d_call: NA
v_call: TRBV7-6

cdr3_nt: TGTGCCAGCAGCCTCCAAGGGGGGGACCCCTACGAGCAGTACTTC
cdr3_aa: CASSLQGGDPYEQYF
j_call: TRBJ2-7
clone_size: NA
d_call: NA
v_call: TRBV7-6

cdr3_nt: TGTGCCAGCAGCCACACAGGGGCGAACACTGAAGCTTTCTTT
cdr3_aa: CASSHTGANTEAFF
j_call: TRBJ1-1
clone_size: NA
d_call: TRBD1
v_call: TRBV27

cdr3_nt: TGTGCCATCGGGGGGACTGAACCTCCTAATCAGCCCCAGCATTTT
cdr3_aa: CAIGGTEPPNQPQHF
j_call: TRBJ1-5
clone_size: NA
d_call: NA
v_call: TRBV10-3

cdr3_nt: TGCGCCAGCAGCCACCTGGGCAGGGAAGTCCAAGAGACCCAGTACTTC
cdr3_aa: CASSHLGREVQETQYF
j_call: TRBJ2-5
clone_size: NA
d_call: NA
v_call: TRBV4-1

cdr3_nt: TGTGCCAGCAGTGAAGGTTACAGGGGTAATTCACCCCTCCACTTT
cdr3_aa: CASSEGYRGNSPLHF
j_call: TRBJ1-6
clone_size: once
d_call: TRBD1
v_call: TRBV6-1

cdr3_nt: TGTGCCAGCCGGTTTTGGACAGGGGGCTACGAGCAGTACTTC
cdr3_aa: CASRFWTGGYEQYF
j_call: TRBJ2-7
clone_size: once
d_call: TRBD1
v_call: TRBV6-6

cdr3_nt: TGTGCCAGCAGCGTAGGGGACAGGGTTGCTGAAGCTTTCTTT
cdr3_aa: CASSVGDRVAEAFF
j_call: TRBJ1-1
clone_size: NA
d_call: TRBD1
v_call: TRBV9

cdr3_nt: TGTGCCAGCAGTTCAGACAGGGTTCGAGGTCAGCCCCAGCATTTT
cdr3_aa: CASSSDRVRGQPQHF
j_call: TRBJ1-5
clone_size: NA
d_call: TRBD1
v_call: TRBV6-5

cdr3_nt: TGTGCCAGCTCACCAGATTGGTCGGTTTTGGAAGCTTTCTTT
cdr3_aa: CASSPDWSVLEAFF
j_call: TRBJ1-1
clone_size: few
d_call: NA
v_call: TRBV18

cdr3_nt: TGTGCCAGCAGTTACTCGCGCAAGGGGCTGAGGCAGTACTTC
cdr3_aa: CASSYSRKGLRQYF
j_call: TRBJ2-7
clone_size: NA
d_call: NA
v_call: TRBV6-5

cdr3_nt: TGCAGCGTTCTGATGCCGGGACAGGGAAGTGGCACTGAAGCTTTCTTT
cdr3_aa: CSVLMPGQGSGTEAFF
j_call: TRBJ1-1
clone_size: NA
d_call: TRBD1
v_call: TRBV29-1

cdr3_nt: TGTGCCAGCAGTTTCCGGGACAGGGGCGGCGAGCAGTACTTC
cdr3_aa: CASSFRDRGGEQYF
j_call: TRBJ2-7
clone_size: NA
d_call: TRBD1
v_call: TRBV6-5

cdr3_nt: TGCGCCAGCAGCTTGGCCCCAGGCCTCGACTACAATGAGCAGTTCTTC
cdr3_aa: CASSLAPGLDYNEQFF
j_call: TRBJ2-1
clone_size: once
d_call: NA
v_call: TRBV5-1

cdr3_nt: TGTGCCAGTAGTATCCGGGACACGGTGAGCAATCAGCCCCAGCATTTT
cdr3_aa: CASSIRDTVSNQPQHF
j_call: TRBJ1-5
clone_size: NA
d_call: NA
v_call: TRBV19

cdr3_nt: TGTGCCAGCAGCCAAGACGGCGCACTAGCGGGAGGCCAAGAGACCCAGTACTTC
cdr3_aa: CASSQDGALAGGQETQYF
j_call: TRBJ2-5
clone_size: NA
d_call: TRBD2
v_call: TRBV4-2

cdr3_nt: TGTGCCAGCAGGTTGAGACAGGGATACGAGCAGTACTTC
cdr3_aa: CASRLRQGYEQYF
j_call: TRBJ2-7
clone_size: NA
d_call: TRBD1
v_call: TRBV7-9

cdr3_nt: TGTGCCAGCAGCCTCCAAGAGACCCAGTACTTC
cdr3_aa: CASSLQETQYF
j_call: TRBJ2-5
clone_size: NA
d_call: NA
v_call: TRBV6-6

cdr3_nt: TGTGCCAGGAGACTAGCGGGAGTTGAGCAGTTCTTC
cdr3_aa: CARRLAGVEQFF
j_call: TRBJ2-1
clone_size: NA
d_call: TRBD2
v_call: TRBV2

cdr3_nt: TGTGCCAGCTCACGAACTCCGGGACAGGGACTCCATGGCTACACCTTC
cdr3_aa: CASSRTPGQGLHGYTF
j_call: TRBJ1-2
clone_size: NA
d_call: TRBD1
v_call: TRBV18

cdr3_nt: TGTGCCATCAGCTCGGACAGGGGGAGCTCCTACAATGAGCAGTTCTTC
cdr3_aa: CAISSDRGSSYNEQFF
j_call: TRBJ2-1
clone_size: NA
d_call: TRBD1
v_call: TRBV10-3

cdr3_nt: TGCAGCGTAAATCCACAGGGATGGTCGAACACTGAAGCTTTCTTT
cdr3_aa: CSVNPQGWSNTEAFF
j_call: TRBJ1-1
clone_size: NA
d_call: NA
v_call: TRBV29-1

cdr3_nt: TGTGCCAGCAGTGACTCAGGGAGGCGGGAAAAACTGTTTTTT
cdr3_aa: CASSDSGRREKLFF
j_call: TRBJ1-4
clone_size: once
d_call: NA
v_call: TRBV25-1

cdr3_nt: TGTGCCAGCAGCCTCGACAGGGGCCAGCCCCAGCATTTT
cdr3_aa: CASSLDRGQPQHF
j_call: TRBJ1-5
clone_size: NA
d_call: TRBD1
v_call: TRBV5-6

cdr3_nt: TGCGCCAGCAGACCAGGGACAGACATCTATGGCTACACCTTC
cdr3_aa: CASRPGTDIYGYTF
j_call: TRBJ1-2
clone_size: NA
d_call: TRBD1
v_call: TRBV5-1

cdr3_nt: TGTGCCAGCAGCCCGAGTCCAAGTTGGGAGACCCAGTACTTC
cdr3_aa: CASSPSPSWETQYF
j_call: TRBJ2-5
clone_size: NA
d_call: NA
v_call: TRBV7-9

cdr3_nt: TGTGCCAGCAGCTCGCCGTCAGGGCGCGGTTCACCCCTCCACTTT
cdr3_aa: CASSSPSGRGSPLHF
j_call: TRBJ1-6
clone_size: NA
d_call: NA
v_call: TRBV5-4

cdr3_nt: TGTGCCAGCAGAGGGGGCTATAACACTGAAGCTTTCTTT
cdr3_aa: CASRGGYNTEAFF
j_call: TRBJ1-1
clone_size: NA
d_call: TRBD1
v_call: TRBV6-5

cdr3_nt: TGTGCCAGCAGTCCACTTGGAGCAGCGGGGAGCTCCTACGAGCAGTACTTC
cdr3_aa: CASSPLGAAGSSYEQYF
j_call: TRBJ2-7
clone_size: NA
d_call: TRBD2
v_call: TRBV27

cdr3_nt: TGTGCCAGCAGCTTAGCCGTAAACGAGCAGTACTTC
cdr3_aa: CASSLAVNEQYF
j_call: TRBJ2-7
clone_size: NA
d_call: NA
v_call: TRBV7-9

cdr3_nt: TGTGCCAGCAGCGTATCTACAGGGTATAACTACGAGCAGTACTTC
cdr3_aa: CASSVSTGYNYEQYF
j_call: TRBJ2-7
clone_size: once
d_call: NA
v_call: TRBV9

cdr3_nt: TGTGCCTGGAGTGTGTGGGACAGGGATTACGGGGAGCTGTTTTTT
cdr3_aa: CAWSVWDRDYGELFF
j_call: TRBJ2-2
clone_size: NA
d_call: TRBD1
v_call: TRBV30